This T cell receptor beta chain came from a study of blood T cell repertoires in COVID-19. Study-wide context: COVID-19 samples, acute and convalescent, were from the United States, Italy and Spain. PBMCs, B-cell-depleted T cells, or T cells were the source of the cDNA or gDNA that made up the material.

CDR1 is SGHVS and CDR2 is FNYEAQ in the germline V gene. V was cut by 3 bases and J by 6 bases, with 9 bases left in between. The CDR3 length is 14 residues. As originally analysed: Cell counts per sample came from amplifying reference gene primers. Clones were sequenced by immunoSEQ multiplex PCR, and TCRdb holds only the in-frame ones, with some missing. V and J calls and clone size follow that table, whereas D and trimming were derived from the DNA. The table lists 150,000 or so clones, about 86% of them singletons. Sequencing used peripheral blood. This receptor was taken from a woman aged 60 to 75 with acute or convalescent COVID-19. The rearrangement uses TRBV7-6 and TRBJ1-6; D not certain. Written as DNA, the CDR3 is TGTGCCAGCAGCTTTGGGCTGATTAATTCACCCCTCCACTTT. Translation gives CASSFGLINSPLHF.